Listed below are T cell receptor beta chains from one sample, sequenced in a study of CD8 T cells in Susac syndrome. A single record per CDR3 protein comes from TCRdb applying MiXCR to the immunoSEQ multiplex PCR reads. The data show over 150,000 distinct CDR3 sequences, with over 90% seen just once and roughly 0.094% held by the top ten. Material for sequencing was CD4+ T cells from PBMCs. The receptors were gathered from a human donor with multiple sclerosis. Both conserved end residues are part of each CDR3.

j_call,v_call,cdr3_aa
TRBJ1-2,TRBV3-1,CASSDRASRYGYTF
TRBJ1-4,TRBV12-3/TRBV12-4,CASSLQDGKLFF
TRBJ2-7,TRBV30,CAWSVLGSGEQYF
TRBJ2-5,TRBV12-3/TRBV12-4,CASSRDNRETQYF
TRBJ2-1,TRBV24-1,CATSDYQGGAYNEQFF
TRBJ2-5,TRBV4-2,CASSQDSSSGSGDQYF
TRBJ2-3,TRBV5-4,CASNGLAGADTQYF
TRBJ2-3,TRBV3-1,CASSVGGNTQYF
TRBJ1-4,TRBV12-3/TRBV12-4,CASIPGQATNEKLFF
TRBJ2-7,TRBV5-1,CASSHDRAYEQYF
TRBJ2-4,TRBV7-8,CASSWAGKNIQYF
TRBJ2-1,TRBV12-3/TRBV12-4,CASSLTGGPFF
TRBJ2-5,TRBV24-1,CATSDGDAGYGLETQYF
TRBJ2-1,TRBV5-1,CASSSAVVNEQFF
TRBJ2-5,TRBV9,CASSVGSGGAWETQYF
TRBJ2-2,TRBV20-1,CSARGGATGELFF
TRBJ1-1,TRBV12-3/TRBV12-4,CASSFLHGRGENTEAFF
TRBJ2-7,TRBV12-3/TRBV12-4,CATNRDTSYEQYF
TRBJ2-5,TRBV20-1,CSAGEAQGSQETQYF
TRBJ2-4,TRBV29-1,CSVEGILAKNIQYF
TRBJ2-4,TRBV24-1,CATSDKGKNIQYF
TRBJ1-1,TRBV7-9,CASSLGVGGLNTEAFF
TRBJ2-2,TRBV30,CAWSRVGHTGELFF
TRBJ1-1,TRBV30,CAWSVGRSNTEAFF
TRBJ1-4,TRBV7-2,CASSLVWDSEKLFF
TRBJ1-2,TRBV29-1,CSVVGDRAYGYTF
TRBJ2-3,TRBV4-1,CASSQERPGRTDTQYF
TRBJ1-2,TRBV2,CASELEYGYTF
TRBJ2-7,TRBV5-1,CASSIGGTYEQYF
TRBJ1-1,TRBV29-1,CSVEDYPMGAEAFF
TRBJ1-2,TRBV5-4,CASSLAGTESYGYTF
TRBJ1-2,TRBV24-1,CATSAGKGYGYTF
TRBJ2-7,TRBV15,CATSRDRAYSYEQYF
TRBJ2-1,TRBV20-1,CSARGGFDYNEQFF
TRBJ2-1,TRBV7-9,CASSSTANEQFF
TRBJ2-1,TRBV20-1,CSASSAGVLDEQFF
TRBJ2-2,TRBV12-3/TRBV12-4,CASRKTGTRPTGELFF
TRBJ2-3,TRBV30,CAGRGGGDTQYF
TRBJ1-1,TRBV12-3/TRBV12-4,CASSYGQGATEAFF
TRBJ2-7,TRBV27,CASGRAYEQYF
TRBJ2-5,TRBV20-1,CSAGLTGRETQYF
TRBJ2-7,TRBV18,CASSPAGGNEQYF
TRBJ1-4,TRBV7-9,CASSLVSTNEKLFF
TRBJ2-3,TRBV29-1,CSVERGANTDTQYF
TRBJ2-1,TRBV20-1,CSAYGASGSRNEQFF
TRBJ2-1,TRBV4-2,CASSQGSVTWADEQFF
TRBJ1-5,TRBV23-1,CASSLRCSNQPQHF
TRBJ1-1,TRBV29-1,CSVSRLLGSGDEAFF
TRBJ2-7,TRBV5-1,CASSSDRGQYF
TRBJ2-3,TRBV5-1,CASSFLSGGARDTQYF
TRBJ1-6,TRBV20-1,CSASSGNSPLHF
TRBJ2-1,TRBV3-1,CASSQVRGAYNEQFF
TRBJ1-2,TRBV27,CASSQGGAVVGYTF
TRBJ2-1,TRBV3-1,CASSPRATGLGYNEQFF